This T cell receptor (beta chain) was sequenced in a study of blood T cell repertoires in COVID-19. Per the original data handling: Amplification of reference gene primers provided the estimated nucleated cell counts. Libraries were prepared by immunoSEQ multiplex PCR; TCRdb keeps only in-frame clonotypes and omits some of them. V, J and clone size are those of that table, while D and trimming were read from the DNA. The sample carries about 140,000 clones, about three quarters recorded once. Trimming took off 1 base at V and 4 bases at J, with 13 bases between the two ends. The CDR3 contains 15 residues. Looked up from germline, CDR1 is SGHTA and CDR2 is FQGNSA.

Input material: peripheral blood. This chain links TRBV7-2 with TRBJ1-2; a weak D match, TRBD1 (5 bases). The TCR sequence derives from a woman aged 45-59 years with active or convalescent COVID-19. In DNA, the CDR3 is TGTGCCAGCAGCTTAGTAGGGCAGGGAAGCTATGGCTACACCTTC. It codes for CASSLVGQGSYGYTF.